Listed here are 19 T cell receptor beta chains from one sample, sequenced in a study of T cell responses to AZD1222 COVID-19 vaccine. Clones were sequenced by immunoSEQ multiplex PCR, and TCRdb holds only the in-frame ones, with some missing. The sample lists fewer than 100,000 clones; 90% were seen once. The sequencing used peripheral blood, collected 28 days after the second AZD1222 dose. The receptors were gathered from an adult who received the AZD1222 COVID-19 vaccine.

V gene TRBV5-4 combines with J gene TRBJ2-5; D unresolved. The CDR3 extends over 14 amino acids. Germline CDR1 is SGHNT and CDR2 is YYREEE (reference sequence). The V end lost 0 bases, the J end lost 3 bases, and 9 bases lay between the germline ends. CDR3 DNA: TGTGCCAGCAGCTTGGCCCAGGTCAAAGAGACCCAGTACTTC. It translates to CASSLAQVKETQYF. The whole variable domain, filled in from reference TRBV5-4 and TRBJ2-5, reads ETGVTQSPTHLIKTRGQQVTLRCSSQSGHNTVSWYQQALGQGPQFIFQYYREEENGRGNFPPRFSGLQFPNYSSELNVNALELDDSALYLCASSLAQVKETQYFGPGTRLLVL.

The V gene is TRBV18, the J gene TRBJ2-1; 8 bases match TRBD2. V lost 6 bases to trimming and J lost 6 bases; unmatched junction nucleotides: 10. The CDR3 is 15 amino acids. CDR1 KGHSH and CDR2 LQKENI come from the germline V gene. CDR3 coding DNA: TGTGCCAGCTCGTATCGGGAGGGTGTGCGCAATGAGCAGTTCTTC. It specifies CASSYREGVRNEQFF.

There are a few counts of this clone. In DNA, the CDR3 is TGTGCCAGCAGTTCTAGCGGGGGGATACCAGATGAGCAGTTCTTC. It specifies CASSSSGGIPDEQFF. The V call is TRBV6-5, the J call TRBJ2-1; 11 bases are a match to TRBD2. The V and J ends lost 4 bases and 8 bases, in that order; junction bases with no gene match: 7. CDR3 length equals 15 residues. The V gene's germline CDR1 is MNHEY and CDR2 SVGAGI.

CDR3: CASSTGTGRNEQYF. For the CDR3, the DNA is TGTGCCAGCTCAACCGGGACAGGGCGGAACGAGCAGTACTTC. The chain has TRBV18 and TRBJ2-7; 9 bases fit TRBD1. The V gene's germline CDR1 is KGHSH and CDR2 LQKENI. Trimming at V came to 5 bases and at J to 5 bases, leaving 7 bases not matched to a gene. This CDR3 is built from 14 residues. Based on the CDR3 plus reference TRBV18 and TRBJ2-7, the full variable domain is NAGVMQNPRHLVRRRGQEARLRCSPMKGHSHVYWYRQLPEEGLKFMVYLQKENIIDESGMPKERFSAEFPKEGPSILRIQQVVRGDSAAYFCASSTGTGRNEQYFGPGTRLTVT.

This chain uses TRBV3-1 (or the pseudogene TRBV3-2) with TRBJ1-4; maybe TRBD1 (5 bases). The CDR3 has 12 residues. Germline assignment: CDR1 LGHDT and CDR2 YNNKEL (reference sequence). Trimming took off 1 base at V and 8 bases at J, with 5 bases between the two ends. The CDR3 sequence is CASSQGQEKLFF. The CDR3 DNA follows: TGTGCCAGCAGCCAAGGACAGGAAAAACTGTTTTTT.

This rearrangement joins TRBV7-9 to TRBJ1-1; D remains unclear. This CDR3 contains 13 residues. CDR1 and CDR2 from the germline V gene are SEHNR and FQNEAQ (reference sequence). Trimming took 3 bases from V and 6 from J, leaving 11 bases between them. CDR3 protein: CASSFQEWAEAFF. Here the CDR3 DNA reads TGTGCCAGCAGCTTTCAGGAGTGGGCTGAAGCTTTCTTT.

The CDR3 reads CASSGSGTVNTGELFF. CDR3 bases: TGTGCCAGCAGCGGGTCCGGGACAGTTAACACCGGGGAGCTGTTTTTT. This chain joins TRBV9 and TRBJ2-2; 7 nucleotides align to TRBD1. Germline V gene data show CDR1 as SGDLS and CDR2 as YYNGEE. V trimming: 3 bases; J trimming: 2 bases; junction bases outside the gene matches: 7. The CDR3 length is 16 residues.

This chain links TRBV7-2 with TRBJ1-6; D not certain. Germline CDR1 and CDR2: SGHTA and FQGNSA. The CDR3 is 16 amino acids. V lost 2 bases, J lost 0 bases, and 8 bases lay in between. CDR3 nucleotides: TGTGCCAGCAGCTTAAGTATAAGCTCCTATAATTCACCCCTCCACTTT. Translating gives CASSLSISSYNSPLHF.

The gene calls are TRBV20-1 and TRBJ1-5; D remains ambiguous. The CDR3 has 10 amino acids. Trimming cost V 1 base and J 7 bases, with 2 bases left between them. Germline lookup yields CDR1 DFQATT and CDR2 SNEGSKA (reference sequence). The CDR3 here is CSARGQPQHF. The CDR3 coding sequence is TGCAGTGCTAGAGGCCAGCCCCAGCATTTT.

This rearrangement joins TRBV7-3 to TRBJ2-5; D might be TRBD1 or TRBD2, each matching 7 bases. V lost 2 bases, J lost 4 bases, and 14 bases lay in between. The V gene's germline CDR1 is SGHTA and CDR2 FQGTGA. The CDR3 length is 15 residues. CDR3 amino acids: CASSLGQGGGETQYF. DNA of the CDR3: TGTGCCAGCAGCTTAGGGCAGGGGGGGGGAGAGACCCAGTACTTC.

This chain links TRBV30 with TRBJ2-5; a possible D gene is TRBD2 (5 bases). The CDR3 sequence is 13 residues long. The V gene's germline CDR1 is GTSNPN and CDR2 SVGIG (reference sequence). Trimming removed 1 base from V and 5 bases from J, with 11 bases in between. The CDR3 loop is CAWSESGRETQYF. CDR3 DNA: TGTGCCTGGAGTGAGAGCGGTCGGGAGACCCAGTACTTC. The variable domain in full, with the rest retrieved from reference TRBV30 and TRBJ2-5, is SQTIHQWPATLVQPVGSPLSLECTVEGTSNPNLYWYRQAAGRGLQLLFYSVGIGQISSEVPQNLSASRPQDRQFILSSKKLLLSDSGFYLCAWSESGRETQYFGPGTRLLVL.

The CDR3 bases are TGTGCCAGCAGTCAAAGCGGGCCTAGCACAGATACGCAGTATTTT. Translating gives CASSQSGPSTDTQYF. The V call is TRBV6-2 or TRBV6-3, the J call TRBJ2-3; the D gene is possibly TRBD2 (6 bases). CDR1 MNHEY and CDR2 SVGEGT come from the germline V gene. The CDR3 consists of 15 residues. The V gene lost 5 bases and the J gene lost 0 bases, with 12 bases spanning the gap.

The chain is built from TRBV5-1 and TRBJ1-2, with TRBD1 matching 7 bases. Germline assignment: CDR1 SGHRS and CDR2 YFSETQ. The CDR3 runs to 14 residues. Germline trimming cut 4 bases from V and 6 bases from J; bases unmatched to any gene: 9. This chain's CDR3 is CASSNGGTADGYTF. The CDR3 bases are TGCGCCAGCAGCAATGGCGGGACAGCCGATGGCTACACCTTC.

V is TRBV5-1 and J is TRBJ1-3; D is uncertain. This CDR3 contains 16 residues. V gave up 0 bases and J gave up 0 bases, with 10 bases separating them. Germline CDR1 SGHRS, CDR2 YFSETQ. The CDR3 loop is CASSLGGGFSGNTIYF. CDR3 in DNA: TGCGCCAGCAGCTTGGGCGGTGGCTTCTCTGGAAACACCATATATTTT.

The genes are TRBV7-7 and TRBJ2-1; D may match TRBD1 or TRBD2 (5 bases each). The germline CDR1 and CDR2 sequences are SSHAT and FNYEAQ (reference sequence). CDR3 length: 12 amino acids. The germline V and J ends were trimmed by 1 base and 10 bases, with 8 bases remaining between them. This CDR3 reads CASSLDGTEQFF. The CDR3 nucleotides are TGTGCCAGCAGCTTAGACGGGACGGAGCAGTTCTTC.

J is TRBJ2-7 and V is TRBV5-4; 8 bases match TRBD1. Germline trimming cut 3 bases from V and 1 base from J; bases unmatched to any gene: 9. The CDR3 is 16 amino acids. Germline V lookup: CDR1 SGHNT, CDR2 YYREEE (reference sequence). CDR3 amino acids: CASSYLDRGRSYEQYF. CDR3 bases: TGTGCCAGCAGCTATCTAGACAGGGGTAGGTCCTACGAGCAGTACTTC.

The chain carries TRBV5-5 and TRBJ2-2, with a weak D call TRBD2 (6 bases). The germline CDR1 and CDR2 sequences are SGHKS and YYEKEE (reference sequence). The V end lost 0 bases, the J end lost 3 bases, and 9 bases lay between the germline ends. The CDR3 runs to 15 residues. The CDR3 region is CASSLAGVYTGELFF. The CDR3 DNA is TGTGCCAGCAGCTTGGCGGGGGTTTACACCGGGGAGCTGTTTTTT. The entire variable domain, with the rest obtained from reference TRBV5-5 and TRBJ2-2, is as follows: DAGVTQSPTHLIKTRGQQVTLRCSPISGHKSVSWYQQVLGQGPQFIFQYYEKEERGRGNFPDRFSARQFPNYSSELNVNALLLGDSALYLCASSLAGVYTGELFFGEGSRLTVL.

This clone was seen more than once but under ten times. This chain links TRBV18 with TRBJ1-2, with a weak D call TRBD1 (6 bases). The V end lost 5 bases, the J end lost 2 bases, and 15 bases lay between the germline ends. Per germline, CDR1 KGHSH and CDR2 LQKENI. This CDR3 contains 15 residues. Written as DNA, the CDR3 is TGTGCCAGCTCATCGGGATTTAGGGGGAACTATGGCTACACCTTC. Encoded protein: CASSSGFRGNYGYTF.

CDR3 residues: CASSLDLGTEAFF. CDR3 nucleotides: TGTGCCAGCAGCTTAGACCTCGGCACTGAAGCTTTCTTT. The genes are TRBV7-3 and TRBJ1-1; no clear D. Germline CDR1 reads SGHTA; CDR2 reads FQGTGA. This CDR3 is built from 13 residues. Trimming left V 2 bases short and J 4 bases short, with 8 bases between.